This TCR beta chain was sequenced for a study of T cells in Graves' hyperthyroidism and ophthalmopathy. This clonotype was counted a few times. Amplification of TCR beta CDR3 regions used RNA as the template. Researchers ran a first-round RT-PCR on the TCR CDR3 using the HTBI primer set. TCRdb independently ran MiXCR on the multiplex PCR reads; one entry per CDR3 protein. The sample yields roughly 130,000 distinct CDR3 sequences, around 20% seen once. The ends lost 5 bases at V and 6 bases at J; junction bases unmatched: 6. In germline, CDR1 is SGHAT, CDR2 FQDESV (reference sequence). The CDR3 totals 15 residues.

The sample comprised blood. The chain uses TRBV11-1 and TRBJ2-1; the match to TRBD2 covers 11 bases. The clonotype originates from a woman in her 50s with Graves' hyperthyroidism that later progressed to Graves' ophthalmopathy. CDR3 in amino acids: CASSAGTSGPNEQFF. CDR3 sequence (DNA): TGTGCCAGCAGCGCCGGGACTAGCGGACCCAATGAGCAGTTCTTC.